The 23 T cell receptor beta chains below were found in one sample sequenced in a study of blood T cells in healthy people across ages. Using a J-beta primer mix together with a sample-barcoded 5' primer, a second PCR was run for roughly 7 to 12 cycles. TCRdb re-analysed the 5' RACE reads in MiXCR, keeping a single row per CDR3 protein. The profile shows more than 650,000 distinct CDR3 sequences, 22% of them singletons. Sequences were obtained from blood. Receptors were obtained from a man aged 65 to 79 in good health.

This clonotype was seen only once. The V and J genes are TRBV30 and TRBJ2-1; 7 nucleotides match TRBD2. V was clipped by 7 bases and J by 12 bases; unmatched bases: 12. The CDR3 contains 12 residues. From germline, CDR1 is GTSNPN and CDR2 SVGIG (reference sequence). The CDR3 sequence: CALSSGKTGQFF. In DNA form, the CDR3 reads TGTGCCTTATCTAGCGGAAAAACCGGGCAGTTCTTC.

This clonotype appeared many times. This CDR3 reads CASSYDGQETQYF. The CDR3 DNA is TGTGCCAGCAGTTACGACGGACAAGAGACCCAGTACTTC. The rearrangement joins TRBV12-3 or TRBV12-4 to TRBJ2-5; unclear D gene. Trimming shortened V by 4 bases and J by 2 bases, and 8 bases separated the two germline ends. The CDR3 spans 13 residues.

This clonotype has only a few counts. The chain employs TRBV29-1 and TRBJ1-5, with TRBD1 matching over 8 bases. This CDR3 region has 17 residues. J gave up 1 base and V 5 bases, and 13 bases lay outside the gene matches. The V gene's germline CDR1 is SQVTM and CDR2 ANQGSEA. The CDR3 loop is CSVLQGGGSMSNQPQHF. The CDR3, as DNA: TGCAGCGTTCTACAGGGGGGAGGTAGTATGAGCAATCAGCCCCAGCATTTT.

This rearrangement joins TRBV29-1 to TRBJ2-2; 7 nucleotides match TRBD1. The CDR3 covers 14 residues. Germline V gene data show CDR1 as SQVTM and CDR2 as ANQGSEA. Losses at the gene ends were 7 bases for V and 1 base for J; bases not matched to a gene: 6. The CDR3 DNA is TGCAGCGGGTCGACAGGGAGGAACACCGGGGAGCTGTTTTTT. It yields the protein CSGSTGRNTGELFF.

This clonotype came up a few times. The chain carries TRBV18 and TRBJ2-4; TRBD2 is a possible D gene (5 bases). Germline CDR1 and CDR2: KGHSH and LQKENI. This CDR3 is 16 amino acids long. Deletions cut 6 bases from V and 2 bases from J, with 17 bases between. CDR3: CASSFGDPLTKNIQYF. CDR3 in DNA: TGTGCCAGCTCCTTCGGGGATCCCTTAACCAAAAACATTCAGTACTTC.

The V gene is TRBV11-2, the J gene TRBJ2-4, with D perhaps TRBD1 (6 bases). The V end was cut by 6 bases, the J end by 0 bases, with 12 bases between. The CDR3 consists of 15 residues. Germline loops: CDR1 SGHAT, CDR2 FQNNGV. The DNA for the CDR3 is TGTGCCAGCAGAAACCAGGGGATAGCCAAAAACATTCAGTACTTC. Protein product: CASRNQGIAKNIQYF.

The rearrangement links TRBV30 to TRBJ1-2, with D uncertain. The V gene lost 0 bases and the J gene lost 8 bases, with 10 bases spanning the gap. This CDR3 is built from 12 residues. Germline V CDR1 and CDR2: GTSNPN, SVGIG (reference sequence). The CDR3 nucleotides are TGTGCCTGGAGTGTCGGTAGGAGCGGCTACACCTTC. Translation: CAWSVGRSGYTF. Full variable domain (remainder filled in from reference TRBV30 and TRBJ1-2): SQTIHQWPATLVQPVGSPLSLECTVEGTSNPNLYWYRQAAGRGLQLLFYSVGIGQISSEVPQNLSASRPQDRQFILSSKKLLLSDSGFYLCAWSVGRSGYTFGSGTRLTVV.

This clonotype was detected a few times. The rearrangement joins TRBV29-1 to TRBJ1-2; TRBD1 matches at 7 bases. The CDR3 extends over 14 amino acids. Trimming at V came to 3 bases and at J to 8 bases, leaving 12 bases not matched to a gene. The germline V gene has CDR1 SQVTM and CDR2 ANQGSEA. The CDR3 coding sequence is TGCAGCGTTGATGAACCGGGACAGTCCGAGGGCTACACCTTC. It yields the protein CSVDEPGQSEGYTF.

Note on this clonotype: This sequence may be a read error, since a much larger clone differs from it by one base. The rearrangement uses TRBV12-3 or TRBV12-4 and TRBJ1-2; no clear D gene. The CDR3 is 15 residues long. The germline V and J ends were trimmed by 2 bases and 3 bases, with 13 bases remaining between them. The chain's CDR3 is CASSLRAEEDYGYTF. The CDR3, as DNA: TGTGCCAGCAGTTTAAGGGCAGAGGAAGACTATGGCTACACCTTC.

This sequence joins TRBV3-1 and TRBJ1-4; D remains unclear. The CDR3 is 14 amino acids. The germline gives CDR1 LGHDT, CDR2 YNNKEL (reference sequence). V gave up 4 bases and J gave up 8 bases, with 14 bases separating them. The CDR3, as DNA: TGTGCCAGCAGCCCCGAAGCCGGGAAAGAAAAACTGTTTTTT. It yields the protein CASSPEAGKEKLFF.

This rearrangement joins TRBV5-6 to TRBJ2-2; D gene ambiguous. The CDR3 totals 15 residues. Germline values: CDR1 SGHDT, CDR2 YYEEEE. The germline V and J ends were trimmed by 0 bases and 3 bases, with 9 bases remaining between them. As DNA, the CDR3 is TGTGCCAGCAGCTTGGTCACCACAGACACCGGGGAGCTGTTTTTT. Protein: CASSLVTTDTGELFF.

The chain uses TRBV12-3 or TRBV12-4 and TRBJ2-4; possible D gene TRBD1, 6 bases. The CDR3 sequence is 19 residues long. Trimming pared 5 bases from V and 1 base from J, leaving 24 bases between. CDR3 nucleotides: TGTGCCAGCAGTATGGCTTACAGGGTGCCCGACCTGGCCAAAAACATTCAGTACTTC. Its translation: CASSMAYRVPDLAKNIQYF.

This chain uses TRBV3-1 with TRBJ1-2; possible D gene TRBD1, 5 bases. The V end was cut by 1 base, the J end by 4 bases, with 13 bases between. CDR3 size: 15 residues. Looked up from germline, CDR1 is LGHDT and CDR2 is YNNKEL (reference sequence). The CDR3 region is CASSQVPAGLYGYTF. CDR3 DNA: TGTGCCAGCAGCCAAGTTCCTGCGGGGCTCTATGGCTACACCTTC.

This clonotype was counted a few times. The V and J genes are TRBV5-1 and TRBJ2-5, with D tentatively TRBD1 (5 bases). Trimming stripped 5 bases from V and 1 base from J, with 9 bases between. The CDR3 contains 13 residues. Germline values: CDR1 SGHRS, CDR2 YFSETQ. DNA of the CDR3: TGCGCCAGCAGGGACACACCCCAAGAGACCCAGTACTTC. Its translation is CASRDTPQETQYF.

This clonotype was counted once. This rearrangement joins TRBV4-3 to TRBJ1-2, with D tentatively TRBD1 (5 bases). This CDR3 spans 16 amino acids. V was trimmed by 4 bases and J by 7 bases, leaving 22 bases between them. From germline, CDR1 is LGHNA and CDR2 YSLEER. CDR3 protein: CASSLGWGGYEGGYTF. In nucleotides, the CDR3 is TGCGCCAGCAGCCTCGGATGGGGGGGTTACGAGGGTGGCTACACCTTC.

This clonotype turned up a few times. The CDR3 protein is CASSSLMNEQFF. The CDR3, as DNA: TGTGCCAGCAGCTCACTAATGAATGAGCAGTTCTTC. The chain combines TRBV11-3 with TRBJ2-1; D remains ambiguous. CDR1 SGHNT and CDR2 YENEEA come from the germline V gene. V lost 4 bases and J 7 bases, leaving 8 bases between the germline ends. This CDR3 spans 12 amino acids.

The chain couples TRBV19 to TRBJ1-1; 9 bases match TRBD1. The CDR3 runs to 13 residues. Germline V CDR1 and CDR2: LNHDA, SQIVND (reference sequence). Trimming removed 8 bases from V and 6 bases from J; junction bases left unmatched: 7. The CDR3 nucleotides read TGTGCCAGTTCCGGGACAGGGTTTGCTGAAGCTTTCTTT. Translated, it gives CASSGTGFAEAFF.

The J gene is TRBJ1-1, the V gene TRBV6-6; 7 nucleotides agree with TRBD1. There are 13 residues in the CDR3. In germline, CDR1 is MNHNY, CDR2 SVGAGI (reference sequence). V trimming: 6 bases; J trimming: 4 bases; junction bases outside the gene matches: 5. The DNA of the CDR3 is TGTGCCAGCAGGAGACAGGGAGGCACTGAAGCTTTCTTT. This translates into CASRRQGGTEAFF.

The rearrangement uses TRBV6-5 and TRBJ1-2, with a weak D call TRBD1 (6 bases). The CDR3 totals 16 residues. Germline V lookup: CDR1 MNHEY, CDR2 SVGAGI. V was trimmed by 5 bases and J by 2 bases, leaving 18 bases between them. CDR3 loop: CASSPGGTGRNYGYTF. CDR3 coding DNA: TGTGCCAGCAGTCCTGGAGGTACAGGGAGGAACTATGGCTACACCTTC.

The sample holds many counts of this clonotype. This sequence joins TRBV5-1 and TRBJ2-1; 12 bases fit TRBD2. V was pared by 0 bases and J by 8 bases, with 3 bases of the junction left unmatched. The CDR3 has 15 residues. Germline values: CDR1 SGHRS, CDR2 YFSETQ. Here the CDR3 reads CASSLEASGGDEQFF. The CDR3, as DNA: TGCGCCAGCAGCTTGGAGGCTAGCGGGGGGGATGAGCAGTTCTTC.

V usage is TRBV11-2 and J usage is TRBJ2-3; D might be TRBD1 (6 bases). The CDR3 runs to 15 residues. The V end was cut by 1 base, the J end by 4 bases, with 12 bases between. Per germline, CDR1 SGHAT and CDR2 FQNNGV. Here the CDR3 DNA reads TGTGCCAGCAGCTTAGTCGGACAGACCTCAGATACGCAGTATTTT. This translates into CASSLVGQTSDTQYF.

V usage is TRBV14 and J usage is TRBJ2-5; D uncertain. V lost 4 bases, J lost 2 bases, and 14 bases lay in between. The CDR3 contains 15 residues. Germline V CDR1 and CDR2: SGHDN, FVKESK. The CDR3 loop is CASSPALGRQETQYF. The CDR3 DNA reads as TGTGCCAGCAGCCCCGCCCTAGGAAGGCAAGAGACCCAGTACTTC.

V and J are TRBV18 and TRBJ2-3; D uncertain. The CDR3 extends over 14 amino acids. Germline CDR1 reads KGHSH; CDR2 reads LQKENI. Trimming left V 4 bases short and J 2 bases short, with 10 bases between. CDR3 loop: CASSRELPTDTQYF. The CDR3 DNA is TGTGCCAGCTCACGAGAGCTACCCACAGATACGCAGTATTTT.